This T cell receptor beta chain is drawn from a study of blood T cell repertoires in COVID-19. Using immunoSEQ multiplex PCR, the repertoire was profiled, and TCRdb retains in-frame clones only, with some absent. The table has about 140,000 clones, roughly 85% seen once. V was pared by 0 bases and J by 5 bases, with 5 bases between. This CDR3 has 13 amino acids. The germline CDR1 and CDR2 sequences are LGHDT and YNNKEL (reference sequence). The V and J genes are TRBV3-1 (or the pseudogene TRBV3-2) and TRBJ1-5; no clear D gene. The sequence was collected from a middle-aged man with acute or convalescent COVID-19. The sample taken for sequencing was peripheral blood. The CDR3 coding sequence is TGTGCCAGCAGCCAAGATGCGGATCAGCCCCAGCATTTT. It specifies CASSQDADQPQHF.